This T cell receptor beta chain comes out of a study of cytomegalovirus exposure and HLA in healthy donors. The CDR3 loop spans 17 amino acids. Germline-derived CDR1 and CDR2 are SGHRS and YFSETQ. Trimming stripped 0 bases from V and 1 base from J, with 17 bases between. PCR employed 60 Vbeta and 13 Jbeta primers. The table came from immunoSEQ multiplex PCR; TCRdb's copy has only in-frame clones and leaves some out. The sample includes some 140,000 clones, about three quarters of them seen just once. The material sequenced was PBMCs. The chain couples TRBV5-1 to TRBJ2-7, with D unresolved. The origin of this receptor is a male donor in good health and CMV-seropositive. In nucleotides, the CDR3 is TGCGCCAGCAGCTTGGCCACGAGCGCCGGAACTTCCTACGAGCAGTACTTC. Its translation: CASSLATSAGTSYEQYF.